A single TCR beta chain is shown here with its context. The junction differs from germline at one of its ends, possibly a read error. Sequenced by immunoSEQ multiplex PCR; TCRdb stores in-frame clones only, minus some. Counted here are around 300,000 clones, approximately 88% occurring once; the ten biggest clones make up over 8%. This sample was taken from a study of blood T cell repertoires in COVID-19. The overall study: The samples span acute and convalescent COVID-19 from the United States, Italy and Spain. PBMCs, B-cell-depleted T cells, or T cells provided the cDNA or gDNA that made up the material.

This CDR3 contains 13 residues. The clonotype comes from a man aged 18 to 30 with active or convalescent COVID-19. Sequenced material: peripheral blood. The rearrangement uses TRBV12-3 or TRBV12-4 and TRBJ1-3; the D gene is possibly TRBD1 (6 bases). This CDR3 is CASSPTYTGHFSF. In DNA, the CDR3 is TGTGCCAGCAGTCCGACGTACACAGGGCATTTCAGTTTT.